This T cell receptor beta chain was identified during a study of T-cell memory formation after mild COVID-19. At the level of the study: Clusters of TCRs were largely donor specific. Notes on the study in general: The appearance of some responding clones in pre-infection memory suggested that cross-reactive memory joined. CD4+ clones that contracted lay mainly in CM and EM; CD8+ ones lay in EMRA. Clones shrinking from day 15 to 85 showed even CD4/CD8 mixes; later expanders tilted CD4+.

TCRdb reprocessed the 5' RACE reads via MiXCR and lists one record per CDR3 protein. The table shows fewer than 250,000 distinct CDR3 sequences, with more than 25% occurring only once. This clonotype has only a few counts. The antigen remains undetermined. Germline-derived CDR1 and CDR2 are LGHDT and YNNKEL (reference sequence). Trimming removed 1 base at V and 2 bases at J, with 9 bases between. CDR3 length equals 14 residues. The chain is built from TRBV3-1 and TRBJ2-7, with a possible D match to TRBD2 (5 bases). The TCR sequence derives from an adult woman who had mild COVID-19 (a few samples of this study predate the infection). Cell type and time point are not known. Specimen: PBMCs or a T cell subset sorted from them (not recorded which). The DNA for the CDR3 is TGTGCCAGCAGCCAAGTAAGCGGACCCTACGAGCAGTACTTC. Encoded protein: CASSQVSGPYEQYF.